This is a list of T cell receptor beta chains from one sample in a study of CD8+CD57+ T cells in acquired aplastic anemia. TCRdb called the reads again in MiXCR, with one record for every CDR3 protein. The data show roughly 160,000 distinct CDR3 sequences, 71% seen once. The sample was sorted CD4+, CD8+, or CD8+CD57+ T cells (not recorded which) from PBMCs. The receptors stem from a human donor with aplastic anemia. CDR3s include the opening cysteine and the closing phenylalanine or tryptophan. The order of the fields is D gene, V gene, clone size, J gene, CDR3 protein, CDR3 DNA. The D gene is left open where the match is weak. Where a row states a size, it is once, few, many or the class of an expanded clone; other rows omit it.

TRBD2,TRBV19,.,TRBJ2-5,CASSIELAVKTQYF,TGTGCCAGTAGTATAGAACTAGCGGTGAAGACCCAGTACTTC
.,TRBV15,few,TRBJ2-1,CATSRPDSDRYNEQFF,TGTGCCACCAGCAGACCTGACTCGGACCGATACAATGAGCAGTTCTTC
.,TRBV12-5,.,TRBJ1-2,CAAGANYGYTF,TGTGCTGCCGGCGCTAACTATGGCTACACCTTC
TRBD2,TRBV9,many,TRBJ2-1,CASSVVRGGYNEQFF,TGTGCCAGCAGCGTAGTAAGGGGAGGGTACAATGAGCAGTTCTTC
.,TRBV2,.,TRBJ2-2,CASSGHPRTGELFF,TGTGCCAGCAGTGGCCACCCGAGGACCGGGGAGCTGTTTTTT
.,TRBV7-9,.,TRBJ2-7,CASSRVMAVSSYEQYF,TGTGCCAGCAGCCGTGTCATGGCGGTGAGCTCCTACGAGCAGTACTTC
.,TRBV6-5,once,TRBJ2-5,CASGRSAQETQYF,TGTGCCAGTGGGCGGTCAGCCCAAGAGACCCAGTACTTC
.,TRBV29-1,.,TRBJ1-4,CSVEDSLNEKLFF,TGCAGCGTTGAAGATTCCCTTAATGAAAAACTGTTTTTT
.,TRBV19,few,TRBJ1-2,CASSRGRNYGYTF,TGTGCCAGTAGTCGGGGACGGAACTATGGCTACACCTTC
.,TRBV19,.,TRBJ2-3,CASSIKASTDTQYF,TGTGCCAGTAGTATAAAGGCGAGCACAGATACGCAGTATTTT